Given below is one T cell receptor (beta chain) in context. Its binding antigen is unknown. Base-call qualities are not available, and no considerably larger clone is one nucleotide away. Deletion took 4 bases off V and 6 bases off J, with a span of 16 bases between the germline ends. The cysteine opens and the phenylalanine closes a CDR3 of 15 amino acids. This entry keeps only the CDR3 DNA: 45 bases, framed from base 1. In the germline V gene, CDR1 corresponds to LGHNA and CDR2 to YSLEER. Libraries came from the immunoSEQ multiplex PCR assay. For the multiplex PCR, a mixture combining 60 forward primers for TCR Vbeta segments and 13 reverse primers for TCR Jbeta segments was used. A multiplex PCR assay on genomic DNA amplified the CDR3 region of rearranged TCR beta genes. The amplified TCR beta libraries were sequenced on the Illumina HiSeq System as 87-base-pair reads. In the paper's pipeline: A later analysis tallied 75 million to 95 million unique TCR beta chains across the 640 or so repertoires, and roughly 11 million of those chains were shared by two or more donors. To remove PCR and sequencing errors, raw reads were error-corrected and collapsed into unique sequences using a nearest-neighbor algorithm that merged closely related sequences. V, D and J gene segments were assigned by aligning CDR3 sequences to IMGT reference sequences. For a sequence to be retained, a match of at least six nucleotides was required to both a V gene segment and a J gene segment. A rearrangement counted as productive if the CDR3 had no stop codons and remained in frame with V and J, and every other rearrangement counted as non-productive. CDR3 was defined by IMGT convention, running from the second conserved V-encoded cysteine to the conserved J-encoded phenylalanine. The earlier analysis of some 540 of the donors excluded any sequence lacking an unambiguous match to a single V gene segment. In an earlier analysis of about 590 of the donors, a V segment was called functional when productive rearrangements were above 56.7%, and segregating when the standard deviation between donors exceeded 5%. A statistical classification framework was built to diagnose cytomegalovirus status from the catalog of TCR beta chain sequences. In a later analysis, TCR nucleotide sequences were compared against IMGT/GENE-DB human TR gene sequences so that V and J genes could be assigned. In a later analysis, CDR3 sequences and most-parsimonious VDJ recombination scenarios were assigned using the TCRdist pipeline. A later analysis defined each TCR beta chain by its CDR3 amino acid sequence plus V-gene family, and excluded reads lacking a unique V-gene family. To address suspected cross-contamination and a sequencing artifact, a later analysis removed approximately 590 highly shared, low-generation-probability nucleotide sequences. A later analysis calculated a clonal expansion index for each public chain from normalized within-repertoire ranks of inferred template counts. Generation probabilities in a later analysis came from a VDJ recombination model fitted to out-of-frame rearrangements, and those results were checked against IGoR. Hypergeometric tests were used in a later analysis to score TCR-TCR, TCR-HLA and TCR-CMV co-occurrence, with a repertoire-size bias correction applied to the TCR pairs. False discovery rates were estimated in a later analysis by permuting HLA or CMV assignments 20 times. A later analysis grouped co-occurring TCRs with DBSCAN, adding TCRdist sequence similarity when clustering within HLA-allele-positive subsets. For co-occurrence clustering, repertoires with fewer than 30,000 or more than 120,000 public chains were excluded, along with four to six repertoires with anomalous nucleotide sharing. The table was pulled from immuneACCESS by TCRdb, which kept in-frame rearrangements only. Such tables lose some clones; where checked, under half of the loss comes from unresolved V genes, and the rest has no known cause. V and J calls and clone size come straight from that table; D and trimming were deduced from the DNA. The sample table holds about 190,000 clones, of which 77% were seen once. Of the sample, 2% to 2.5% is held by the ten largest clones.

These data originate in a study of cytomegalovirus exposure and HLA in healthy donors (dated 2017 in TCRdb). Describing the broader study: In an earlier analysis of approximately 640 of the donors, about 260 Gb of sequence data and 90 million to 130 million unique TCR beta sequences from about 179 million T cells were reported. The T cell repertoires of around 670 subjects were profiled by immunosequencing and related to cytomegalovirus serostatus. Across 300 to 400 genotyped donors of the cohort, an average of about 200,000 unique TCR beta nucleotide sequences per donor were sequenced, and approximately 17% of those sequences were non-productive. Typing coverage differed by locus: A, B, C, DRB1 and DQB1 were typed in roughly 620-630 donors, DQA1 in 500 to 550, DPA1 in around 610, and DPB1 in approximately 450. Class I and class II HLA loci were covered by the typing at four-digit resolution. Donor age, sex, ethnicity and CMV serostatus were compiled together with the repertoire data. In a later analysis, previously published TCR beta repertoires from several hundred donors were re-analyzed and high-resolution HLA genotyping was added so that TCR occurrence patterns could be studied. A later genetic analysis took genome-wide SNP genotypes for about 60% of the roughly 670 donors and used that subset as a discovery cohort. Of the roughly 400 genotyped donors, 75% to 85% were placed in the genetic ancestry cluster associated with self-reported Caucasian donors. Every discovery cohort repertoire had been produced on one sequencing platform. An earlier analysis of 500 to 650 of the donors applied high-throughput TCR beta sequencing to assess whether each TCR beta V gene segment acted as functional or pseudogenic. The study aimed to test whether signatures of past pathogen exposure could be identified by cataloging public T cell receptors. Because of strong linkage in the cohort, roughly five DR-DQ haplotypes were treated as single units for association and clustering. The study combined high-throughput TCR immunosequencing, statistical association of individual TCRs with disease status, and machine learning to predict cytomegalovirus infection status. Approximately 300 gigabases of sequencing data and approximately 92 million unique TCR sequences made up an early release that covered 640 HLA-typed donors. The later analysis used no new phenotypic data to find candidate immune exposures, relying instead on TCR beta sequences and their occurrence across donors. A separate validation cohort of roughly 120 different subjects was used in addition to the roughly 640-subject first cohort. General conclusions and limits of the study: A later analysis found that TCR association rates varied across HLA loci, with DRB1 alleles showing the most associated TCRs and HLA-C alleles the fewest. In an earlier analysis of approximately 590 of the donors, most TCR beta V segments appeared in productive rearrangements about 87% or about 30% of the time, broadly matching IMGT annotations. The classifier was reported to diagnose cytomegalovirus status with high specificity and sensitivity in both the original cohort and the validation cohort. A group of highly shared sequence variants was considered likely to be a technical artifact of the sequencing pipeline. Several of the top co-occurrence clusters appeared to be linked to parvovirus B19, influenza, CMV and Epstein-Barr virus, according to a later analysis. The presence/absence analyses assumed that sequencing depth was roughly uniform across donors, and that assumption may not be true. In a later genetic analysis, fewer N-insertions in productive TCRs were reported among donors in an Asian-associated ancestry cluster than the approximately 710-donor mean. Assigning TCR associations to individual alleles was difficult when HLA alleles, especially DR and DQ, strongly co-occurred. In a later analysis, HLA-associated TCR beta chains showed more clonal expansion and lower generation probabilities than non-associated chains that were equally common. Because HLA typing was unavailable for some donors at each locus, only the typed subset was used in association tests. Seventeen rarely observed V segments, including chromosome 9 orphons, were excluded from the earlier analysis of just under 600 of the donors because counts were too low. The authors suggested that the approach could potentially be generalized to other disease states and immunological phenotypes. This cohort had only TCR beta chains sequenced, and the lack of alpha or paired-chain data limited which features could be detected. Linkage disequilibrium might explain the correlated functional status among segregating V segments, but an unknown experimental factor could not be ruled out. Some IMGT-functional V segments, including TRBV6-2 and TRBV6-3, could not be told apart with the 87-base-pair reads, so those segments were excluded. A further reported finding was that TCR beta sequences accurately predicted the HLA-A and HLA-B alleles for most subjects in the first cohort. Three of the identified cytomegalovirus-associated TCR beta chains were confirmed in vitro to be specific for cytomegalovirus antigens. V-gene and J-gene trimming of TCR beta chains was associated with a missense DCLRE1C variant in a later genetic analysis, and the association was replicated in an independent cohort. A later analysis found that most CMV-associated TCR beta chains appeared HLA-restricted, with HLA associations seemingly driven largely by CMV exposure. Most TCR sequences were seen in very few donors, while some public TCRs were found in many individuals. CMV serostatus was the only immune exposure information available for the cohort. In a later analysis, some 18,000 TCR beta sequences were associated with specific HLA alleles at a false discovery rate of 0.05. In the study, 150 to 200 TCR beta chains were listed as associated with cytomegalovirus.

The cohort was made up of 666 healthy bone marrow donors. Cohort members were all nominally healthy when sampled, although unrecorded immune exposures were likely present. The donor was CMV seropositive and belonged to the group of about 290 seropositive cohort members. A peripheral blood sample was collected from each donor, and TCR beta sequencing was performed on peripheral blood mononuclear cells. The Qiagen DNeasy Blood Extraction Kit was used to extract genomic DNA from the blood cell samples. The receptor was derived from a woman younger than 45 in good health and CMV-seropositive. The rearrangement combines TRBV4-3 with TRBJ2-1; the D gene remains uncertain. Specimen: PBMCs. The nucleotide sequence reads as follows: TGCGCCAGCAGCCGGGCTCGACGCGTGGTCAATGAGCAGTTCTTC. This is translated as CASSRARRVVNEQFF.